What follows describes a single TCR beta chain. What it binds is not known. The source of the sample is a study of blood T cells in healthy people across ages. Findings of the study overall: The recorded TCR beta diversity per million T cells decreased in a roughly linear manner with age. Higher diversity and more naive CD4+ cells were features of long-lived donors, compared to aged donors.

A second PCR of roughly 7 to 11 cycles used a sample-barcoded 5' primer and a J-beta primer mix. Per-sample output comprised a minimum of 3 million paired-end reads containing CDR3. Each CDR3 protein is one row after TCRdb ran MiXCR on the 5' RACE reads. The table shows hundreds of thousands of distinct CDR3 sequences, with 56% occurring only once. The sequenced sample was blood. The receptor was derived from a man in his forties or fifties in good health.

In DNA, the CDR3 is TGTGCCAGCAGTACGACAGGGATTGGGAATGAAAAACTGTTTTTT. It encodes CASSTTGIGNEKLFF. The genes are TRBV28 and TRBJ1-4, with TRBD1 identical over 7 bases. The V segment lost 5 bases and the J segment 5 bases; nucleotides outside the gene matches: 8. This CDR3 comprises 15 residues. The germline CDR1 and CDR2 sequences are MDHEN and SYDVKM.